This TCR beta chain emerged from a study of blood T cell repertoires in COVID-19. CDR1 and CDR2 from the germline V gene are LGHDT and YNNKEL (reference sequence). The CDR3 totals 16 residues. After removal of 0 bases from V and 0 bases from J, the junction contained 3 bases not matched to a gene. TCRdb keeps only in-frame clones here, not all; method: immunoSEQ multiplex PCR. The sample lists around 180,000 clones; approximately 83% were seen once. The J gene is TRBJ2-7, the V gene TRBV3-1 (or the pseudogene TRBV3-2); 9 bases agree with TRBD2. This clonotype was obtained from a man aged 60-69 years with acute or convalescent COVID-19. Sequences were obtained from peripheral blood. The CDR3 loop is CASSQDLAGTSYEQYF. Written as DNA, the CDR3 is TGTGCCAGCAGCCAAGATCTAGCGGGGACCTCCTACGAGCAGTACTTC.